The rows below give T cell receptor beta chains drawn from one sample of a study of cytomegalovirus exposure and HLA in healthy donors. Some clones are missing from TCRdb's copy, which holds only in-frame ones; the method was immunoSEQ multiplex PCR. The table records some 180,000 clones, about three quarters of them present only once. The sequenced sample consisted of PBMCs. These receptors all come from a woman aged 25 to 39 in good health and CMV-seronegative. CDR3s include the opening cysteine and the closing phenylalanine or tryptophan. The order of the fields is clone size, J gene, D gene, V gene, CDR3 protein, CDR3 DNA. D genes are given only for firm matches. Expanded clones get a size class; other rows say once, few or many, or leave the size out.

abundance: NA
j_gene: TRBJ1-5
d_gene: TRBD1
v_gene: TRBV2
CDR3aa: CASRAGQSGNQLQHF
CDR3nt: TGTGCCAGCAGGGCGGGACAGTCCGGCAATCAGCTCCAGCATTTT

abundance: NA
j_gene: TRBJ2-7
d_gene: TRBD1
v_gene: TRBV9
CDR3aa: CASSVGGTGLYEQYF
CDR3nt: TGTGCCAGCAGCGTAGGCGGGACAGGTCTCTACGAGCAGTACTTC

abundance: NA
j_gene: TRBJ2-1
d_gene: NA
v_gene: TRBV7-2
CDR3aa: CASSLRKSSSYNEQFF
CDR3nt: TGTGCCAGCAGCCTAAGAAAATCATCGTCCTACAATGAGCAGTTCTTC

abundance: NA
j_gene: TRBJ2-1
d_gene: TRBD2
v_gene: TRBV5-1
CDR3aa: CASSGGTSGGAETEQFF
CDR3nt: TGCGCCAGCAGCGGCGGGACTAGCGGGGGGGCAGAGACTGAGCAGTTCTTC

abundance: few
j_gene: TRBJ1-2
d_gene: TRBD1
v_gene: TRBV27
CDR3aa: CASSFQGASSYTF
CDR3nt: TGTGCCAGCAGTTTTCAGGGGGCAAGTAGCTACACCTTC

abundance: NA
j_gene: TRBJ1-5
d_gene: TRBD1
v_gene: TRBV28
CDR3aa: CASSSPGQGRSNQPQHF
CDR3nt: TGTGCCAGCAGTTCCCCGGGACAGGGGAGATCAAATCAGCCCCAGCATTTT

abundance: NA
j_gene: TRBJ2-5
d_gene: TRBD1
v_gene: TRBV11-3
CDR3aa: CASSFDRGPEETQYF
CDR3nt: TGTGCCAGCAGCTTCGACAGGGGGCCTGAAGAGACCCAGTACTTC

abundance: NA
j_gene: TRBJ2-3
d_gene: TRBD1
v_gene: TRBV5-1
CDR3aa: CASSSQGQGTDTQYF
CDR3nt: TGCGCCAGCAGCTCCCAGGGACAGGGCACAGATACGCAGTATTTT

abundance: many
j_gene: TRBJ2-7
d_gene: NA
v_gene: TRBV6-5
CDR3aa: CASRHRDSYEQYF
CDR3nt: TGTGCCAGCAGGCACAGGGATTCATACGAGCAGTACTTC

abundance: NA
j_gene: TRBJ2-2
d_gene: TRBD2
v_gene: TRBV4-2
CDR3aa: CASSQQLAGGPRDGELFF
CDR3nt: TGTGCCAGCAGCCAACAACTAGCGGGAGGGCCTCGAGACGGGGAGCTGTTTTTT

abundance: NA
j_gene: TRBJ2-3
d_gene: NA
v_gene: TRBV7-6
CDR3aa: CASSLQTGPKNTQYF
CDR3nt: TGTGCCAGCAGCTTACAAACAGGCCCAAAAAATACGCAGTATTTT

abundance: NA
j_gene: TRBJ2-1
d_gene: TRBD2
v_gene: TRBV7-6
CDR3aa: CASSLSPGGNEQFF
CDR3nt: TGTGCCAGCAGCTTGTCTCCGGGGGGGAATGAGCAGTTCTTC

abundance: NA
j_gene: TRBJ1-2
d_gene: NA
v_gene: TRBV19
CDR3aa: CATAVRGYYGYTF
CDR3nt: TGTGCCACGGCCGTCAGGGGCTACTATGGCTACACCTTC

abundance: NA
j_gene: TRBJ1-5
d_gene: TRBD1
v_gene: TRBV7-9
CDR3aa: CASSKTGTVKQPQHF
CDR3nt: TGTGCCAGCAGCAAAACCGGGACAGTCAAACAGCCCCAGCATTTT

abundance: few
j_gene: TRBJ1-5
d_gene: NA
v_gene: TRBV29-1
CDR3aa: CSVSTGTHQPQHF
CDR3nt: TGCAGCGTTTCCACCGGGACACATCAGCCCCAGCATTTT

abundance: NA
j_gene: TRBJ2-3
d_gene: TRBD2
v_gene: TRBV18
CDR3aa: CASSPLDSGYGADTQYF
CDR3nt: TGTGCCAGCTCACCACTAGATAGCGGGTATGGAGCAGATACGCAGTATTTT

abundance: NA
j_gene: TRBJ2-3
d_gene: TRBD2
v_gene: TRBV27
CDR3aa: CASTQGVSGGTSTDTQYF
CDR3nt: TGTGCCAGCACTCAGGGGGTTAGCGGGGGGACGAGCACAGATACGCAGTATTTT

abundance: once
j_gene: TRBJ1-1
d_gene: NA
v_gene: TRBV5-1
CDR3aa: CASRREEGSTEAFF
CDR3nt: TGCGCCAGCAGACGGGAGGAGGGTTCGACTGAAGCTTTCTTT

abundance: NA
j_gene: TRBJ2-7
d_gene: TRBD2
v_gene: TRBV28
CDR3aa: CASSTSVNYEQYF
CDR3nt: TGTGCCAGCTCGACTAGCGTTAACTACGAGCAGTACTTC

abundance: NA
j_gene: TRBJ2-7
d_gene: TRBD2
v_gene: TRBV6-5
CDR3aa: CASSQTSGGSYEQYF
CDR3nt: TGTGCCAGCAGTCAGACTAGCGGGGGGTCCTACGAGCAGTACTTC

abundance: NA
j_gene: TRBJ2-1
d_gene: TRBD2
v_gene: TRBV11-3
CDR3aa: CASSLEKLAGKPGPNEQFF
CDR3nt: TGTGCCAGCAGCTTAGAGAAACTAGCGGGGAAGCCGGGCCCCAATGAGCAGTTCTTC

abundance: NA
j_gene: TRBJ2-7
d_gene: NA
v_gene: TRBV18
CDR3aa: CASSPIRTARGEQYF
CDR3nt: TGTGCCAGCTCACCAATTCGTACAGCAAGGGGGGAGCAGTACTTC

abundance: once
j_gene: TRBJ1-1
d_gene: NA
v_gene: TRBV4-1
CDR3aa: CASSQATSTGTQNTEAFF
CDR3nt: TGCGCCAGCAGCCAAGCGACATCCACCGGGACACAGAACACTGAAGCTTTCTTT

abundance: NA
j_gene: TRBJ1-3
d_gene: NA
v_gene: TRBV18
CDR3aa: CASSPLTQGSGNTIYF
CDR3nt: TGTGCCAGCTCACCACTTACCCAGGGCTCTGGAAACACCATATATTTT

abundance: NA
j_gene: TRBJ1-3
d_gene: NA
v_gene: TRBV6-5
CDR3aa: CASSYSDMNSGNTIYF
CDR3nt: TGTGCCAGCAGTTACTCAGACATGAACTCTGGAAACACCATATATTTT

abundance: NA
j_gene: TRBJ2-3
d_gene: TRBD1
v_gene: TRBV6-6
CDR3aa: CASSPGQPRDTQYF
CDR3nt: TGTGCCAGCAGCCCGGGACAGCCTAGGGATACGCAGTATTTT

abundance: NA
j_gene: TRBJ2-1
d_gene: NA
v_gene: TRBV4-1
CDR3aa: CASSPPSGVSSYNEQFF
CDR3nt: TGCGCCAGCAGCCCCCCCTCGGGGGTCAGCTCCTACAATGAGCAGTTCTTC

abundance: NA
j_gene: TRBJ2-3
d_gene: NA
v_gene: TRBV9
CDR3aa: CASSVVGTDTQYF
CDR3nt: TGTGCCAGCAGCGTAGTCGGGACAGATACGCAGTATTTT

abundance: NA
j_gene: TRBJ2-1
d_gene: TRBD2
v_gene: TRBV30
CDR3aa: CAWSSGAGVGRNEQFF
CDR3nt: TGTGCCTGGAGTTCTGGCGCGGGAGTGGGGCGCAATGAGCAGTTCTTC

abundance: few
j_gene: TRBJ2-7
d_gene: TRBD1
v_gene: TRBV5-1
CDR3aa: CASSLDDRVGYEQYF
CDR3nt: TGCGCCAGCAGCCTGGACGACAGGGTGGGATACGAGCAGTACTTC

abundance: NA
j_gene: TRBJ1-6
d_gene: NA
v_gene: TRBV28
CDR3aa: CASRTVTRRNSYNSPLHF
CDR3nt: TGTGCCAGCCGTACCGTTACTAGGAGGAACTCCTATAATTCACCCCTCCACTTT

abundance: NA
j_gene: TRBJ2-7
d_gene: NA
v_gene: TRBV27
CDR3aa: CASSFQQYEQYF
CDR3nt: TGTGCCAGCAGTTTTCAACAGTACGAGCAGTACTTC

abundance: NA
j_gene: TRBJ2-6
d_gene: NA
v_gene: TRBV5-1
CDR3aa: CASSPTGTGANVLTF
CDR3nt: TGCGCCAGCAGCCCGACGGGTACTGGGGCCAACGTCCTGACTTTC

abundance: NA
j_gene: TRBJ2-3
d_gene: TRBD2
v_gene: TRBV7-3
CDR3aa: CASSGSSGAVDTQYF
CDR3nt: TGTGCCAGCAGCGGATCTAGCGGGGCAGTTGATACGCAGTATTTT

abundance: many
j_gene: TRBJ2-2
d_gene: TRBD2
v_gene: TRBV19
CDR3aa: CASSTGLDELFF
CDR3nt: TGTGCCAGTAGTACGGGACTAGATGAGCTGTTTTTT

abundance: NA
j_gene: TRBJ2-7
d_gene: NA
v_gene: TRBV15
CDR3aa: CATSREGTANRVRDEQYF
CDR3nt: TGTGCCACCAGCAGAGAGGGCACGGCGAACAGGGTTCGCGACGAGCAGTACTTC

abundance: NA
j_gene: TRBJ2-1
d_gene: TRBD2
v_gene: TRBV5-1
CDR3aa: CASSLFAGEPGEQFF
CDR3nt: TGCGCCAGCAGCTTGTTTGCGGGGGAGCCGGGTGAGCAGTTCTTC

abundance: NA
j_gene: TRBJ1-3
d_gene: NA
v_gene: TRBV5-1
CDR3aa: CASSSQTATSGNTIYF
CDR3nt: TGCGCCAGCAGCTCTCAGACAGCTACCTCTGGAAACACCATATATTTT

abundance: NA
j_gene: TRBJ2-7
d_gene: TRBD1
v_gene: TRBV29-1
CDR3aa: CSVLGGQPYEQYF
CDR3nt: TGCAGCGTTCTAGGGGGACAGCCGTACGAGCAGTACTTC

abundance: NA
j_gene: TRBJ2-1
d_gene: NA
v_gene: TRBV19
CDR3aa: CASSIVSGIPNEQFF
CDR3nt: TGTGCCAGTAGTATAGTCTCAGGGATTCCAAATGAGCAGTTCTTC

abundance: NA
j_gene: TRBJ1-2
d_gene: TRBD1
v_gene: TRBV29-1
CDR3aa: CSSMDRGHNYGYTF
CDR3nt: TGCAGCTCGATGGACAGGGGGCATAACTATGGCTACACCTTC